The clone carrying this T cell receptor beta chain was observed a handful of times. Libraries were made from TCR beta cDNA, and they carried unique molecular identifiers. T cells, about 0.95 to 10 million of them, yielded some 500,000 cDNA molecules. One entry per CDR3 protein, called by TCRdb with MiXCR from the PCR reads. The sample comprises hundreds of thousands of distinct CDR3 sequences, roughly 27% of which are singletons, and 0.5% to 0.6% rests with the top ten. This record comes from a study of post-analysis software for immune sequencing data. Study context: Relapsing-remitting, secondary progressive and progressive-relapsing forms made up the multiple sclerosis disease courses.

Material for sequencing was blood. The TCR comes from a girl aged 10-17 years with multiple sclerosis.

Here the CDR3 DNA reads TGCGCCAGCACGGTGGGTCTGGATTCACCCCTCCACTTT. Its translation: CASTVGLDSPLHF. The V and J genes are TRBV10-1 and TRBJ1-6; D ambiguous. Germline V CDR1 and CDR2: WNHNN, SYGVQD (reference sequence). Trimming removed 7 bases at V and 8 bases at J, with 12 bases between. This CDR3 is built from 13 residues.